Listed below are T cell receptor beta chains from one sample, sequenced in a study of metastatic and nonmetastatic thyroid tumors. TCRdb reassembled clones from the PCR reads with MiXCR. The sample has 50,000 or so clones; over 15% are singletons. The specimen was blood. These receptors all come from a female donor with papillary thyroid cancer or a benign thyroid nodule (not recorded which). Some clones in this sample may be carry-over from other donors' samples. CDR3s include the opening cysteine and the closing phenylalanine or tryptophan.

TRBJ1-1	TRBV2	CASSSRDLTEAFF
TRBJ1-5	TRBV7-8	CASGLGAGGGYRNQPQHF
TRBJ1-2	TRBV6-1	CASSRDINYGYTF
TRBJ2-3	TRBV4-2	CASSQVAGADTQYF
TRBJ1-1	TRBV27	CASSSRHTLNTEAFF
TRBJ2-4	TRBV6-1	CASRHRAIAGNIQYF
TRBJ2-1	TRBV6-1	CASREPRGQSYNEQFF
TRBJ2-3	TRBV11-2	CASSSREANTDTQYF
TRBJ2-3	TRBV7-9	CASSPKRRVGDTQYF
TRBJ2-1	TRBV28	CAGGGPTYNERFF
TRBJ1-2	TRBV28	CASFDTSNYGYTF
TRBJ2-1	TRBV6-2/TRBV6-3	CASSYDVGVAGNEQFF
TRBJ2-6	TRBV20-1	CSARAQPGANVLTF
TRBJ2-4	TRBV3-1	CASSQELAGIAKNIQYF
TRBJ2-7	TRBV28	CASSLRSRDYHFCYEQYF
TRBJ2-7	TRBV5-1	CASSLGGLSEQYF